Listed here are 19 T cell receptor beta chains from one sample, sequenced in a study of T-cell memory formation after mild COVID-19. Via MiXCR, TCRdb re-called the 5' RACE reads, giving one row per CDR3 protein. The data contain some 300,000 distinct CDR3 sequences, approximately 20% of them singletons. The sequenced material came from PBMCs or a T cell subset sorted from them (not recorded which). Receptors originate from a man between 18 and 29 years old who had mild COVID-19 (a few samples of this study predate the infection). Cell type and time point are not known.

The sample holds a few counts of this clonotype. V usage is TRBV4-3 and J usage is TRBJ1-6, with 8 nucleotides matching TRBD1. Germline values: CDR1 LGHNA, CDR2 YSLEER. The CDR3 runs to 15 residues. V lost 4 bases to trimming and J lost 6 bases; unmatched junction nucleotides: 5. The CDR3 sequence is CASSPGQGPNSPLHF. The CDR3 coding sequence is TGCGCCAGCAGCCCCGGACAGGGTCCTAATTCACCCCTCCACTTT.

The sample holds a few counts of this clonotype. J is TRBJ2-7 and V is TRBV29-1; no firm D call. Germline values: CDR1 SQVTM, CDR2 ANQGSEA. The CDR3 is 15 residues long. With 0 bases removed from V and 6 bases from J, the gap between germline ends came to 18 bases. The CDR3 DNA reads TGCAGCGTTGAAGACCAGCCCCGATCCCCCTCCGAGCAGTACTTC. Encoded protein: CSVEDQPRSPSEQYF.

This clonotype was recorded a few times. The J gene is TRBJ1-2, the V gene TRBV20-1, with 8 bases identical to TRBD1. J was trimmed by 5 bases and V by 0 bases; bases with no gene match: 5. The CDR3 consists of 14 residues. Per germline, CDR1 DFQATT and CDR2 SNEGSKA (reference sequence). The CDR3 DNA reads TGCAGTGCTAGAGACCTCGACAGGGGTTATGGCTACACCTTC. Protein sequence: CSARDLDRGYGYTF.

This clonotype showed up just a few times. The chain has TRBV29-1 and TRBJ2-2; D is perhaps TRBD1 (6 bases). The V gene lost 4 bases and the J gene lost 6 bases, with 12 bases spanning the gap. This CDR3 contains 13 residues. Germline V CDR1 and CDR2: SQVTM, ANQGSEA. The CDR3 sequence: CSVGRDTPGELFF. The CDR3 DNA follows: TGCAGCGTTGGCCGGGACACTCCCGGGGAGCTGTTTTTT.

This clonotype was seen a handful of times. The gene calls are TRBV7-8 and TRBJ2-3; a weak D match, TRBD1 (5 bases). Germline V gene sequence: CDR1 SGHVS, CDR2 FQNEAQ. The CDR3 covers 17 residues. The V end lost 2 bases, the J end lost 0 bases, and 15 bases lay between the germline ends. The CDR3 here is CASSLPSQGYSTDTQYF. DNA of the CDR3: TGTGCCAGCAGCTTACCTTCCCAGGGCTATAGCACAGATACGCAGTATTTT.

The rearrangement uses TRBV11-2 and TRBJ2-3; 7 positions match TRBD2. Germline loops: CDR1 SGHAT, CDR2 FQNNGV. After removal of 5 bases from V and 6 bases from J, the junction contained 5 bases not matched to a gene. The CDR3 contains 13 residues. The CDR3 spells CASSGLDWDTQYF. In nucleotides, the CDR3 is TGTGCCAGCAGCGGACTAGACTGGGATACGCAGTATTTT.

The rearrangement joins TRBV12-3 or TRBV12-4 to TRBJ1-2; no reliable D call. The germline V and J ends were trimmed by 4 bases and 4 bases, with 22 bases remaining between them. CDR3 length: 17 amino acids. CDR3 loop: CASSSPDLPGFLYGYTF. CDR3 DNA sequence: TGTGCCAGCAGTTCACCGGATCTACCCGGGTTTCTCTATGGCTACACCTTC.

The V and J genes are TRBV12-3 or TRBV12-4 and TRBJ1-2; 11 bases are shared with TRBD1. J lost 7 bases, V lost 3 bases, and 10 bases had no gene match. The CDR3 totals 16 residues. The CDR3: CASSFNPGQGAGGYTF. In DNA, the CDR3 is TGTGCCAGCAGTTTTAACCCCGGACAGGGGGCGGGTGGCTACACCTTC.

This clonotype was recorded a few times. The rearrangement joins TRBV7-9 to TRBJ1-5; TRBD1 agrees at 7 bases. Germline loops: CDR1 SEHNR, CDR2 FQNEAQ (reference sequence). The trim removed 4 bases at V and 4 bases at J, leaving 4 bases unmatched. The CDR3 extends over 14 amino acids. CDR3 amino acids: CASSSGQANQPQHF. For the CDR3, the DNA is TGTGCCAGCAGCTCCGGACAGGCGAATCAGCCCCAGCATTTT.

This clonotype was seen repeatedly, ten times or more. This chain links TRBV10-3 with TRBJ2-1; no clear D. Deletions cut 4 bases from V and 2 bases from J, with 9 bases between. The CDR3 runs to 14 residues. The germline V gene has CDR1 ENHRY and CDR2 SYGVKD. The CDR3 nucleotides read TGTGCCATCAGTGTGGGGATCACCTACAATGAGCAGTTCTTC. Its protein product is CAISVGITYNEQFF.

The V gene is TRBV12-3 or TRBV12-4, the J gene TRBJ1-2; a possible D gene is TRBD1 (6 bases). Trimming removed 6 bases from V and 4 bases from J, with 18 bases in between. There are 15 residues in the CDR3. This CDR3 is CASSGPIGTIYGYTF. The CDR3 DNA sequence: TGTGCCAGCAGCGGGCCCATCGGGACAATCTATGGCTACACCTTC.

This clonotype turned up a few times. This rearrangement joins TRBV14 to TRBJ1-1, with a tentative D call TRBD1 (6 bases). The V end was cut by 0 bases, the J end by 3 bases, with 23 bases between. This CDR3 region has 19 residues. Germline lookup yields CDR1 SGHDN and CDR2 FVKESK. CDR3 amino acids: CASSQDPGARKAVDTEAFF. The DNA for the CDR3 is TGTGCCAGCAGCCAAGATCCAGGGGCCAGGAAAGCGGTGGACACTGAAGCTTTCTTT.

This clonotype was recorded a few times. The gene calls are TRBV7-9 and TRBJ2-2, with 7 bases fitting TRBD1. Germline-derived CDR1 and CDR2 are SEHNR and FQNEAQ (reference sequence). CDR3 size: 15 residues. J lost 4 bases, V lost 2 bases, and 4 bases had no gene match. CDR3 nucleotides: TGTGCCAGCAGCTTAAGCAGGGGGAGCACCGGGGAGCTGTTTTTT. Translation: CASSLSRGSTGELFF.

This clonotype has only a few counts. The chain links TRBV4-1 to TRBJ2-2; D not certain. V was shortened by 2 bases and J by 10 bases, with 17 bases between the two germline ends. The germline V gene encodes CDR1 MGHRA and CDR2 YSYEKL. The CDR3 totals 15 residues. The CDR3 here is CASSQFGSYPSELFF. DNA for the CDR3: TGCGCCAGCAGCCAATTCGGGTCCTACCCCTCGGAGCTGTTTTTT.

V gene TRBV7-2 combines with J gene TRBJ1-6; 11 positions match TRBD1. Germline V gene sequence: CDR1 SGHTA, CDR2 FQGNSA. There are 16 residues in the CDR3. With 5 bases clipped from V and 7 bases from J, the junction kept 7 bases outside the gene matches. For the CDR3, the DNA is TGTGCCAGCAGCGTATGGGGGACAGGGGGAAATTCACCCCTCCACTTT. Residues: CASSVWGTGGNSPLHF.

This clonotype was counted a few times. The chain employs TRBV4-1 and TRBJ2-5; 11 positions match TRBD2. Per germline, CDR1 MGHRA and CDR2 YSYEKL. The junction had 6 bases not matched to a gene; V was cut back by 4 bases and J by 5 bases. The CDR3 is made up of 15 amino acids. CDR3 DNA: TGCGCCAGCAGCCGATCACTAGCGGGGGTTGAGACCCAGTACTTC. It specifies CASSRSLAGVETQYF.

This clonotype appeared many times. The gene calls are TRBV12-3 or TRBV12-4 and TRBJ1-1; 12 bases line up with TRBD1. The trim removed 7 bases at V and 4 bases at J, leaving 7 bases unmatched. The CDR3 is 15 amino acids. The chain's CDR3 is CASNNPGQGATEAFF. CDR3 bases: TGTGCCAGCAATAATCCGGGACAGGGGGCCACTGAAGCTTTCTTT.

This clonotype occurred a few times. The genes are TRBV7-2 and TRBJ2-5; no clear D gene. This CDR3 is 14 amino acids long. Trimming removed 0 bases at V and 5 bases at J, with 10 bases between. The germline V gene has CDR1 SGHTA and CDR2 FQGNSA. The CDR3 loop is CASSLATALETQYF. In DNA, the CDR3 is TGTGCCAGCAGCTTAGCAACGGCCTTGGAGACCCAGTACTTC. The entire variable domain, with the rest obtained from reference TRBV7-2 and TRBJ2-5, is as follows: GAGVSQSPSNKVTEKGKDVELRCDPISGHTALYWYRQSLGQGLEFLIYFQGNSAPDKSGLPSDRFSAERTGGSVSTLTIQRTQQEDSAVYLCASSLATALETQYFGPGTRLLVL.

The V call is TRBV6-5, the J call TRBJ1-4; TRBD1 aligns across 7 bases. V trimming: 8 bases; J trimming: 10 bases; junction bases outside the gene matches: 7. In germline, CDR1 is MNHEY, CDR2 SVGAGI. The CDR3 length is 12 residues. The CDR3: CASPDRARKLFF. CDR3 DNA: TGTGCCAGCCCCGACAGGGCACGAAAACTGTTTTTT.